Sequencing of this T cell receptor (beta chain) was carried out in a study of cytomegalovirus exposure and HLA in healthy donors. Study-wide findings and caveats: A later analysis reportedly identified an Asian-associated ancestry cluster as carrying fewer N-insertions than the 666-donor mean. Analyzed later, association rates of TCRs varied across HLA loci, with DRB1 most and HLA-C fewest. Reported results showed that the classifier diagnosed cytomegalovirus status with high specificity and sensitivity.

With V trimmed by 5 bases and J by 7 bases, 9 bases remained unmatched. The CDR3 is 14 residues long. The V gene's germline CDR1 is SGHNT and CDR2 YYREEE (reference sequence). Both 60 Vbeta primers and 13 Jbeta primers went into the PCR. Sequencing was performed with immunoSEQ multiplex PCR; in TCRdb, only in-frame clones are kept and a portion is missing. The sample includes roughly 200,000 clones, roughly 91% of them seen just once. A word on this clone: Its antigen is unidentified.

The receptor was derived from a woman aged 18-29 years in good health and CMV-seronegative. The chain uses TRBV5-4 and TRBJ2-7; 10 bases map to TRBD1. What was sequenced was PBMCs. The CDR3 protein is CASRSGTGVREQYF. CDR3 DNA sequence: TGTGCCAGCAGATCCGGGACAGGGGTGAGGGAGCAGTACTTC.